The clone carrying this T cell receptor (beta chain) appeared many times. Antigen: not known. These data originate in a study of T cell repertoires in cytomegalovirus infection. Study information: A matching HLA type, together with CMV infection, was signaled by public TCR beta signatures. General observations from the study: Dominant in the ex vivo response were TCR beta clonotypes restricted by HLA-C and specific for CMV. Accumulated public TCR beta family frequency recognized individuals carrying CMV together with the relevant HLA.

TCRdb fed the reads into MiXCR, producing one record per CDR3 protein. The sample records about 76,000 distinct CDR3 sequences, around 3.4% being singletons. CDR1 and CDR2 from the germline V gene are MDHEN and SYDVKM. The CDR3 runs 15 residues. The germline V and J ends were trimmed by 5 bases and 0 bases, with 11 bases remaining between them. The TCR originated in a human donor in good health (CMV status not recorded). Some clones in this sample may be carry-over from other donors' samples. Source material: PBMCs. This chain links TRBV28 with TRBJ1-5; D gene uncertain. The CDR3 loop reads CASSPPGSSNQPQHF. CDR3 nucleotide sequence: TGTGCCAGCAGTCCACCAGGAAGTAGCAATCAGCCCCAGCATTTT.